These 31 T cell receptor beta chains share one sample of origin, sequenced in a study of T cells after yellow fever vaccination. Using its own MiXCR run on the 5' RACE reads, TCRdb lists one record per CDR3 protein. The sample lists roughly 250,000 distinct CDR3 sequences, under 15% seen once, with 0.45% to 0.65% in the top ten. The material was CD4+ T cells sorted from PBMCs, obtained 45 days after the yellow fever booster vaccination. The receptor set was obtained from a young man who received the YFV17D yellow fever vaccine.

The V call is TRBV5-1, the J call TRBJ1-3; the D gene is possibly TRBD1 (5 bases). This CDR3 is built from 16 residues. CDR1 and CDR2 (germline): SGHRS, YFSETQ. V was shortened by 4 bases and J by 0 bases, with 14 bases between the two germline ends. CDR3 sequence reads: CASSPRGESSGNTIYF. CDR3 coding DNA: TGCGCCAGCAGCCCCCGAGGGGAAAGCTCTGGAAACACCATATATTTT.

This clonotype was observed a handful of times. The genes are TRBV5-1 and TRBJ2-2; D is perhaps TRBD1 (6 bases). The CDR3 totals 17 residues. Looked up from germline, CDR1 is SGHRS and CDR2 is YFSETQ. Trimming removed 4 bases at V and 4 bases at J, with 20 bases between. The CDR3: CASSHPQGRGRTGELFF. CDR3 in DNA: TGCGCCAGCAGCCACCCCCAGGGCAGGGGTCGCACCGGGGAGCTGTTTTTT.

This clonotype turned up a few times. The CDR3 DNA reads as TGCAGTGCCTCGGGACAGGCGTACGAGCAGTACTTC. Its protein product is CSASGQAYEQYF. The chain recombines TRBV20-1 with TRBJ2-7; 8 bases match TRBD1. V shed 6 bases and J 4 bases; nucleotides not matched to a gene: 5. Per germline, CDR1 DFQATT and CDR2 SNEGSKA (reference sequence). This CDR3 contains 12 residues.

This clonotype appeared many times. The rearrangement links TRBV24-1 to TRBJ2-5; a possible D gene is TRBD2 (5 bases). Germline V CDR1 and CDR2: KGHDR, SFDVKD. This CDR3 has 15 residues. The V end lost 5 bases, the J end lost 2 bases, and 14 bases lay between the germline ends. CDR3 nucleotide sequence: TGTGCCACCAGTGCGGGGAGACGAATACAAGAGACCCAGTACTTC. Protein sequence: CATSAGRRIQETQYF.

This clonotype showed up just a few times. The CDR3 DNA sequence: TGCAGTGCTAGAGAGGGGGAAAGCTCCTACAATGAGCAGTTCTTC. Translated, it gives CSAREGESSYNEQFF. The rearrangement joins TRBV20-1 to TRBJ2-1; D may be TRBD1 or TRBD2 (5 bases each). Germline V gene data show CDR1 as DFQATT and CDR2 as SNEGSKA (reference sequence). The CDR3 runs 15 residues. Trimming removed 0 bases from V and 0 bases from J, with 9 bases in between.

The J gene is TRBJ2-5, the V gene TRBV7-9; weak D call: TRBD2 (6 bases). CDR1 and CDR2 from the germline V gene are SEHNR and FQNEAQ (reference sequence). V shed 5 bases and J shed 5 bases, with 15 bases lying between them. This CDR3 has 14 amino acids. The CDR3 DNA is TGTGCCAGCAGCCGCCCGCCCGGGAGCGAGACCCAGTACTTC. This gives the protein CASSRPPGSETQYF.

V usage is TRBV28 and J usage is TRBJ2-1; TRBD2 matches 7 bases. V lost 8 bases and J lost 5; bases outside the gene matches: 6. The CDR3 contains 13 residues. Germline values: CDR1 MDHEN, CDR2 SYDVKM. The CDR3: CASSEAGNNEQFF. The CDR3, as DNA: TGTGCCAGCTCGGAAGCGGGAAACAATGAGCAGTTCTTC.

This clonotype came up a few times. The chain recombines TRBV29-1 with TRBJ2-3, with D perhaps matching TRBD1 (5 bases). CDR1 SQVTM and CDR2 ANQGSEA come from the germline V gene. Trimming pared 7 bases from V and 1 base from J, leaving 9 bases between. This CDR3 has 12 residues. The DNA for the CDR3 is TGCAGCGCCCTGACAGGCACAGATACGCAGTATTTT. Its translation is CSALTGTDTQYF.

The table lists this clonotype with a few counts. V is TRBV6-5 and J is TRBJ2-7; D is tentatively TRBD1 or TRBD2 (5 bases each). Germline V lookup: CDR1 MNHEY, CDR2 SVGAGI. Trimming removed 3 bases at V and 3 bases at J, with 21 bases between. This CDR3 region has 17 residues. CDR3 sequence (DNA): TGTGCCAGCAGTTATTCGTGGGGGACCCATAACCGCTACGAGCAGTACTTC. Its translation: CASSYSWGTHNRYEQYF.

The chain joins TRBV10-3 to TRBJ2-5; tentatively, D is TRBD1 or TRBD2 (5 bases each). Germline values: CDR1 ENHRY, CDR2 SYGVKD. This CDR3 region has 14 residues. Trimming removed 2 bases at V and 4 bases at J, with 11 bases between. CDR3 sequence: CAISERARGETQYF. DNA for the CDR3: TGTGCCATCAGTGAGAGGGCGAGGGGAGAGACCCAGTACTTC.

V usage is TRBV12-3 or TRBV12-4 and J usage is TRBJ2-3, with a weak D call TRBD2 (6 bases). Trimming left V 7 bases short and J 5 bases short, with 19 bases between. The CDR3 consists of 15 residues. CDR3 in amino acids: CASTPDGLGGDTQYF. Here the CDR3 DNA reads TGTGCCAGCACTCCGGACGGGCTCGGGGGAGATACGCAGTATTTT.

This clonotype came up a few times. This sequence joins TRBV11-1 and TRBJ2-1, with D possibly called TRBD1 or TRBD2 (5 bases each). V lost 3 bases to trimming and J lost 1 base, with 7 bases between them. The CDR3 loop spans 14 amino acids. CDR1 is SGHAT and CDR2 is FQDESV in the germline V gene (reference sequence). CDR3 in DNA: TGTGCCAGCAGCTTCGGGGCATCCTACAATGAGCAGTTCTTC. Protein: CASSFGASYNEQFF.

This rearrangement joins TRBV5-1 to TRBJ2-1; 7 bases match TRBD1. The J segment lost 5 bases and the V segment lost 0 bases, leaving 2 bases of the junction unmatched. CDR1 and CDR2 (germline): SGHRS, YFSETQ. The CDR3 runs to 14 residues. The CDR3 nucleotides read TGCGCCAGCAGCTTGGACAGGGGCAACAATGAGCAGTTCTTC. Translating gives CASSLDRGNNEQFF. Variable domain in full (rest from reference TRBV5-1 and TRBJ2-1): KAGVTQTPRYLIKTRGQQVTLSCSPISGHRSVSWYQQTPGQGLQFLFEYFSETQRNKGNFPGRFSGRQFSNSRSEMNVSTLELGDSALYLCASSLDRGNNEQFFGPGTRLTVL.

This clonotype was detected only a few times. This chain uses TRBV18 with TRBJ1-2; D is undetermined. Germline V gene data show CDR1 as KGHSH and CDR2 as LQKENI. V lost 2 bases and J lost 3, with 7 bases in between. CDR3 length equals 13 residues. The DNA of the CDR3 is TGTGCCAGCTCACCAGGGGAAGACTATGGCTACACCTTC. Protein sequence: CASSPGEDYGYTF.

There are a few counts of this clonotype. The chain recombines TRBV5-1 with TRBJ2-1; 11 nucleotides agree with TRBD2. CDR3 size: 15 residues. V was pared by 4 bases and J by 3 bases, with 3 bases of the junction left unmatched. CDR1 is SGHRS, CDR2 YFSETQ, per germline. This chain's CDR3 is CASSVTSGNYNEQFF. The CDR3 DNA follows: TGCGCCAGCAGCGTGACTAGCGGGAACTACAATGAGCAGTTCTTC.

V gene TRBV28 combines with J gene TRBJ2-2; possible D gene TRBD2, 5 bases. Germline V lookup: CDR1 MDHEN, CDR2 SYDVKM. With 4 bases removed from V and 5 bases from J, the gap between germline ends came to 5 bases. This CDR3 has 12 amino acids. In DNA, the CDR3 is TGTGCCAGCAGTTGGACTACCGGGGAGCTGTTTTTT. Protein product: CASSWTTGELFF.

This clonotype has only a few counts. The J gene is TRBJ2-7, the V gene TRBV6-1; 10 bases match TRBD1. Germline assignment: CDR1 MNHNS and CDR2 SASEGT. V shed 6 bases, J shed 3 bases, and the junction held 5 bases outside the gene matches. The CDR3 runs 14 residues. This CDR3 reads CASSRTGGIYEQYF. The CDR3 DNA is TGTGCCAGCAGCCGGACAGGGGGAATCTACGAGCAGTACTTC.

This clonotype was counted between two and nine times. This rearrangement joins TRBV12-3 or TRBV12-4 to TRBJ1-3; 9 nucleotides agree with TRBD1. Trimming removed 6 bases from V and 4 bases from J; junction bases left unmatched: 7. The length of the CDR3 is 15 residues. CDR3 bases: TGTGCCAGCAGCCTATCCGGGACAGGGGGAAACACCATATATTTT. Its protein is CASSLSGTGGNTIYF.

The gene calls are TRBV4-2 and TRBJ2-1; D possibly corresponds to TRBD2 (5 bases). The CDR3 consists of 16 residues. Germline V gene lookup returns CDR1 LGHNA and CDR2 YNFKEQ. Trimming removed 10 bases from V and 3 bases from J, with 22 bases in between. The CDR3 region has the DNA TGTGCCATCGGCCCCCCCCTCGCGGGCGACTACAATGAGCAGTTCTTC. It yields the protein CAIGPPLAGDYNEQFF.

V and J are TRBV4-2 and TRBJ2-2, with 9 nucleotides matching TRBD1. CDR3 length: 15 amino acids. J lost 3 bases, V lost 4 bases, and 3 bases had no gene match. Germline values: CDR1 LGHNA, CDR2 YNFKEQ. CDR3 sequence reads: CASSPGQGYTGELFF. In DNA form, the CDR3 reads TGTGCCAGCAGCCCGGGACAGGGATACACCGGGGAGCTGTTTTTT.

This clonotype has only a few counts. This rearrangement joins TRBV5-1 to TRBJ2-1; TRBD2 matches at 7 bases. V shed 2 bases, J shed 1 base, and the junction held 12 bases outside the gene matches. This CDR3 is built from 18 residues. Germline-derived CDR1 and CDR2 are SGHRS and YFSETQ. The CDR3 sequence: CASSFTAGPLRSYNEQFF. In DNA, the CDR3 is TGCGCCAGCAGCTTCACAGCGGGACCACTCAGGTCCTACAATGAGCAGTTCTTC.

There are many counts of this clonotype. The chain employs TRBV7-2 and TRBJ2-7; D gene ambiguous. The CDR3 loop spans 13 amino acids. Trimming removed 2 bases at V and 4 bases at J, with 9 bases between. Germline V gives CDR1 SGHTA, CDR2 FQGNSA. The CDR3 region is CASSLPTIYEQYF. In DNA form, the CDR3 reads TGTGCCAGCAGCTTACCAACTATTTACGAGCAGTACTTC.

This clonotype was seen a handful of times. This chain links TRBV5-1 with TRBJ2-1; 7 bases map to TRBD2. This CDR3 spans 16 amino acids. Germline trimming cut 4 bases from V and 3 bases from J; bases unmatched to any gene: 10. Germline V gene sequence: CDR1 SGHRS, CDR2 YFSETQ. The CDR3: CASSIQAGRGYNEQFF. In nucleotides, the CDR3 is TGCGCCAGCAGCATACAGGCGGGGAGGGGCTACAATGAGCAGTTCTTC.

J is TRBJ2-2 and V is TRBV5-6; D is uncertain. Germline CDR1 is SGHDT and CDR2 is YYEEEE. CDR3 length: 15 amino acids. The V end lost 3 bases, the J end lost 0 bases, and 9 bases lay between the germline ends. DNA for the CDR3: TGTGCCAGCAGCTCGCAGGAACCGAACACCGGGGAGCTGTTTTTT. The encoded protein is CASSSQEPNTGELFF.

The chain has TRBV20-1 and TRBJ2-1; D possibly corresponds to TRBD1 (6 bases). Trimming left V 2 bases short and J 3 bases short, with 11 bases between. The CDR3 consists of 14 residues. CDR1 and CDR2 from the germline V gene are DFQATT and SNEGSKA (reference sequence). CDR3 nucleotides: TGCAGTGCTAGATGGGACACGGACTACAATGAGCAGTTCTTC. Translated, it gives CSARWDTDYNEQFF.

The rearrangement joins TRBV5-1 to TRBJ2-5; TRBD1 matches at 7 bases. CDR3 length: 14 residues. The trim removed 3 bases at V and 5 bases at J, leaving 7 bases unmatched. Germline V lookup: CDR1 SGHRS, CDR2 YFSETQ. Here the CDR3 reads CASSWRGQVETQYF. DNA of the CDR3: TGCGCCAGCAGCTGGCGAGGACAGGTCGAGACCCAGTACTTC.

The CDR3 sequence: CSAQPGAGANVLTF. The CDR3 DNA sequence: TGCAGTGCTCAACCAGGGGCTGGGGCCAACGTCCTGACTTTC. The chain couples TRBV20-1 to TRBJ2-6, with D perhaps TRBD1 (6 bases). This CDR3 region has 14 residues. CDR1 and CDR2 from the germline V gene are DFQATT and SNEGSKA (reference sequence). V gave up 5 bases and J gave up 2 bases, with 10 bases separating them.

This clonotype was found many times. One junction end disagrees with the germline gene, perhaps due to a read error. As DNA, the CDR3 is TGTGCCAGCAGCTTAGACAGGGGGCAAGAGACCCAGTACTTC. Translation: CASSLDRGQETQYF. The rearrangement joins TRBV5-1 to TRBJ2-5; 9 bases align to TRBD1. The CDR3 loop spans 14 amino acids. CDR1 and CDR2 from the germline V gene are SGHRS and YFSETQ. Combining the CDR3 with reference TRBV5-1 and TRBJ2-5 gives the whole variable domain KAGVTQTPRYLIKTRGQQVTLSCSPISGHRSVSWYQQTPGQGLQFLFEYFSETQRNKGNFPGRFSGRQFSNSRSEMNVSTLELGDSALYLCASSLDRGQETQYFGPGTRLLVL.

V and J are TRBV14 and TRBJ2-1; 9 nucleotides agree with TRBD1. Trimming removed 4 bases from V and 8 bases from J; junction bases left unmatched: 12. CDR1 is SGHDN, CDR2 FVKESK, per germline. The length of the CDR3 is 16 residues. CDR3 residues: CASSPHPGQGPDEQFF. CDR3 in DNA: TGTGCCAGCAGCCCCCACCCGGGACAGGGCCCTGATGAGCAGTTCTTC.

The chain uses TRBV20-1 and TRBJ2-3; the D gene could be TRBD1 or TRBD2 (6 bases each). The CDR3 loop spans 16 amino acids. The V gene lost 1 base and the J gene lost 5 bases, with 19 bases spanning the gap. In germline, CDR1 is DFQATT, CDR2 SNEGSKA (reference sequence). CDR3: CSARALARGVGDTQYF. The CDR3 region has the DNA TGCAGTGCTAGAGCGCTAGCGAGGGGGGTCGGAGATACGCAGTATTTT.

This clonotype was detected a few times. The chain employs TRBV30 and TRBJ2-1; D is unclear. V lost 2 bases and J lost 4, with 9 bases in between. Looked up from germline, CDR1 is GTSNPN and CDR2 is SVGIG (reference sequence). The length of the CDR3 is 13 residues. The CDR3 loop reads CAWSLVDYNEQFF. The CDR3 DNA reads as TGTGCCTGGAGTCTCGTAGATTACAATGAGCAGTTCTTC.